These 10 T cell receptor beta chains came from one sample sequenced in a study of T-cell reconstitution after alpha-beta-depleted transplantation in children (dated by TCRdb to 2016 to 2017). This sample's treatment or condition label indicates: allogeneic hematopoietic cell transplantation with graft depleted of TCRalphabeta T cells and CD19 B cells. The library was produced with PCR. The listed sequencing device is Illumina HiSeq 2500. Molecular barcoding was employed in the preparation of TCR libraries, with unique molecular identifiers being used to normalize TCRbeta repertoire quantification. The public reads were run again by TCRdb, first through fastp at Q25 and then through MiXCR, and only productive beta chains were kept. Entries are consolidated by CDR3 protein sequence, retaining the most common genes and DNA. In this sample the table shows approximately 500,000 distinct CDR3 sequences, roughly a tenth of which occur a single time. The leading ten clones occupy around 2% of the sample.

Sequenced here: PBMCs, sampled before TCRalphabeta/CD19-depleted stem cell transplant. Receptors were obtained from a child aged 2 to 10 with inherited bone marrow failure, due to receive a stem cell transplant.

Notes on this clonotype: This may be a read error, as it is one base from a much larger clone. The chain uses TRBV27 and TRBJ2-7; possible D gene TRBD2, 6 bases. CDR3 length: 15 amino acids. Germline-derived CDR1 and CDR2 are MNHEY and SMNVEV (reference sequence). Trimming pared 0 bases from V and 4 bases from J, leaving 13 bases between. As DNA, the CDR3 is TGTGCCAGCAGTTTATCCGGGACTCGACATTACGAGCAGTACTTC. Residues: CASSLSGTRHYEQYF.

This clonotype was recorded many times. V is TRBV7-9 and J is TRBJ2-7, with D possibly TRBD1 on 6 matching bases. Germline assignment: CDR1 SEHNR and CDR2 FQNEAQ (reference sequence). The CDR3 is made up of 14 amino acids. V dropped 5 bases and J dropped 3 bases, with 14 bases sitting between them. CDR3 sequence (DNA): TGTGCCAGCAGCAGAGAAGGGGGATACTACGAGCAGTACTTC. Translated, it gives CASSREGGYYEQYF.

This clonotype was detected ten times or more. The J gene is TRBJ2-1, the V gene TRBV10-3; 12 bases line up with TRBD1. Unmatched junction bases numbered 7, after V lost 0 bases and J lost 7 bases. Per the germline V gene, CDR1 is ENHRY and CDR2 is SYGVKD. The CDR3 spans 17 residues. CDR3 nucleotide sequence: TGTGCCATCAGTGAGTCTGGGGGGACAGGGGGCAAAAATGAGCAGTTCTTC. Its translation: CAISESGGTGGKNEQFF.

This clonotype was seen at least ten times. The chain joins TRBV13 to TRBJ2-1; the match to TRBD2 covers 11 bases. J gave up 5 bases and V 4 bases, and 4 bases lay outside the gene matches. The V gene's germline CDR1 is PRHDT and CDR2 FYEKMQ (reference sequence). The CDR3 spans 15 residues. CDR3 nucleotides: TGTGCCAGCAGCTCGACGGGACTAGCGGACAATGAGCAGTTCTTC. It yields the protein CASSSTGLADNEQFF. The variable domain in full, completed from reference TRBV13 and TRBJ2-1, reads AAGVIQSPRHLIKEKRETATLKCYPIPRHDTVYWYQQGPGQDPQFLISFYEKMQSDKGSIPDRFSAQQFSDYHSELNMSSLELGDSALYFCASSSTGLADNEQFFGPGTRLTVL.

This clonotype was seen ten or more times. The chain recombines TRBV20-1 with TRBJ2-7, with D unresolved. The CDR3 covers 13 residues. The germline CDR1 and CDR2 sequences are DFQATT and SNEGSKA (reference sequence). V was cut by 0 bases and J by 4 bases, with 10 bases left in between. In DNA form, the CDR3 reads TGCAGTGCTAGAGAGCGTCGCGATTACGAGCAGTACTTC. Translated: CSARERRDYEQYF.

This clonotype has at least ten counts. The chain couples TRBV10-3 to TRBJ2-3, with D possibly TRBD2 on 6 matching bases. The CDR3 totals 17 residues. Trimming stripped 2 bases from V and 3 bases from J, with 18 bases between. Germline V gene lookup returns CDR1 ENHRY and CDR2 SYGVKD. The CDR3 DNA follows: TGTGCCATCAGTGAGATTGCACAGGCGGGAAAAACAGATACGCAGTATTTT. Residues: CAISEIAQAGKTDTQYF.

Only a few counts were recorded for this clonotype. V is TRBV27 and J is TRBJ2-1; the match to TRBD2 covers 12 bases. The germline gives CDR1 MNHEY, CDR2 SMNVEV (reference sequence). The CDR3 runs 16 residues. Losses at the gene ends were 8 bases for V and 5 bases for J; bases not matched to a gene: 10. CDR3 sequence (DNA): TGTGCCAGCTCGCCACTAGCGGGAGGATTAAACAATGAGCAGTTCTTC. Translation gives CASSPLAGGLNNEQFF.

Ten or more counts support this clonotype. The rearrangement joins TRBV14 to TRBJ2-1; D is unresolved. Germline V lookup: CDR1 SGHDN, CDR2 FVKESK. V was pared by 0 bases and J by 7 bases, with 16 bases between. The CDR3 has 16 amino acids. The CDR3 nucleotides read TGTGCCAGCAGCCAAGATCGGCTGGGTCTATCGAATGAGCAGTTCTTC. As protein: CASSQDRLGLSNEQFF.

This clonotype was picked up a small number of times. This chain links TRBV10-3 with TRBJ2-7, with D tentatively TRBD2 (6 bases). V gave up 6 bases and J gave up 4 bases, with 13 bases separating them. From germline, CDR1 is ENHRY and CDR2 SYGVKD. This CDR3 is 13 amino acids long. CDR3 DNA sequence: TGTGCCATCAGGGGGGGAGGCGCATACGAGCAGTACTTC. As protein: CAIRGGGAYEQYF.

This clonotype was counted at least ten times. The chain is built from TRBV12-3 or TRBV12-4 and TRBJ2-5; 8 bases fit TRBD1. V dropped 5 bases and J dropped 5; count of bases not matched to a gene: 10. The CDR3 is made up of 15 amino acids. CDR3 residues: CASSNAGQGEETQYF. CDR3 bases: TGTGCCAGCAGTAACGCCGGACAGGGTGAGGAGACCCAGTACTTC.